The following is a T cell receptor (beta chain) sequence with its context. The source of the sample is a study of blood T cell repertoires in COVID-19. Per the authors' pipeline: Scientists estimated how many nucleated cells there were by amplifying reference gene primers. TCRdb keeps only in-frame clones here, not all; method: immunoSEQ multiplex PCR. For V, J and clone size, that table is used; D and trimming come from the DNA. The repertoire includes some 66,000 clones, about 90% of them detected once, and approximately 7.9% sits in the top ten. Trimming stripped 0 bases from V and 0 bases from J, with 11 bases between. This CDR3 contains 16 residues. The germline V gene has CDR1 SGHRS and CDR2 YFSETQ.

Sequencing was carried out using peripheral blood. The rearrangement uses TRBV5-1 and TRBJ2-3; unclear D gene. The receptor was isolated from a human donor in a cohort sampled during active COVID-19. The CDR3 coding sequence is TGCGCCAGCAGCTTGGCCGGCGGCACTAGCACAGATACGCAGTATTTT. Residues: CASSLAGGTSTDTQYF.